This entry concerns a single TCR beta chain. Its antigen is unknown. At one end, the junction sequence differs from germline, possibly due to a read error. The study ran its PCR with 60 Vbeta and 13 Jbeta primers. Libraries were prepared by immunoSEQ multiplex PCR; TCRdb keeps only in-frame clonotypes and omits some of them. This table holds 75,000 to 100,000 clones, more than 65% found once. The record originates from a study of cytomegalovirus exposure and HLA in healthy donors. Whole-study findings and limits: Follow-up analysis later connected one missense variant in DCLRE1C with trimming of TCR beta V- and J-genes.

Each donor's status was that of a healthy bone marrow donor. This CDR3 comprises 15 residues. Germline values: CDR1 MGHRA, CDR2 YSYEKL. The gene calls are TRBV4-1 and TRBJ1-2; 7 bases map to TRBD1. Material for sequencing was PBMCs. This clonotype originated in a man in his 60s in good health and CMV-seronegative. The CDR3 DNA reads TGCGCCAGCAGCCAAGATCCGAACAGGGGCGATAAAGCCGGATTC. This codes for CASSQDPNRGDKAGF.